These 12 T cell receptor beta chains came from one sample sequenced in a study of T cell repertoires in cytomegalovirus infection. TCRdb redid the calling of the reads with MiXCR, one entry per CDR3 protein. The sample records roughly 200,000 distinct CDR3 sequences, roughly 9% being singletons. The sequenced sample consisted of PBMCs. These TCRs come from a human donor in good health (CMV status not recorded). Some clones in this sample may be carry-over from other donors' samples.

The chain carries TRBV5-1 and TRBJ2-2; D is perhaps TRBD1 (5 bases). Germline CDR1 reads SGHRS; CDR2 reads YFSETQ. CDR3 length: 15 residues. The V end lost 0 bases, the J end lost 2 bases, and 8 bases lay between the germline ends. The CDR3 sequence is CASSLETDNTGELFF. The DNA of the CDR3 is TGCGCCAGCAGCTTGGAGACAGACAACACCGGGGAGCTGTTTTTT.

Many counts were recorded for this clonotype. V usage is TRBV7-2 and J usage is TRBJ2-5, with 9 bases identical to TRBD1. Germline V lookup: CDR1 SGHTA, CDR2 FQGNSA. V was pared by 4 bases and J by 5 bases, with 5 bases of the junction left unmatched. This CDR3 has 14 residues. The CDR3 loop reads CASSSDRGYETQYF. CDR3 bases: TGTGCCAGCAGCTCCGACAGGGGGTATGAGACCCAGTACTTC.

This clonotype has only a few counts. The chain combines TRBV18 with TRBJ1-6; D gene unclear. The V end lost 2 bases, the J end lost 3 bases, and 11 bases lay between the germline ends. The CDR3 totals 16 residues. CDR1 and CDR2 (germline): KGHSH, LQKENI. The CDR3 is CASSPLAPNYNSPLHF. In DNA, the CDR3 is TGTGCCAGCTCACCATTGGCCCCGAACTATAATTCACCCCTCCACTTT.

The chain couples TRBV7-2 to TRBJ2-7, with TRBD2 matching 10 bases. There are 15 residues in the CDR3. With V trimmed by 4 bases and J by 5 bases, 8 bases remained unmatched. Germline CDR1 reads SGHTA; CDR2 reads FQGNSA. In nucleotides, the CDR3 is TGTGCCAGCAGCTCGAATAGCGGGAGGTACCACGAGCAGTACTTC. This sequence encodes CASSSNSGRYHEQYF.

This clonotype was seen ten or more times. J is TRBJ1-1 and V is TRBV7-2; D might be TRBD1 (5 bases). This CDR3 has 13 residues. The V and J ends lost 0 bases and 11 bases respectively, with 13 bases between them. The germline V gene encodes CDR1 SGHTA and CDR2 FQGNSA. This CDR3 is CASSLAGQGKAFF. The CDR3 nucleotides are TGTGCCAGCAGCTTAGCCGGGCAGGGCAAGGCTTTCTTT.

This clonotype was seen a few times. The chain employs TRBV19 and TRBJ2-2; D might be TRBD1 (5 bases). V lost 4 bases, J lost 6 bases, and 6 bases lay in between. This CDR3 is built from 12 residues. Germline CDR1 LNHDA, CDR2 SQIVND (reference sequence). CDR3 bases: TGTGCCAGTAGTACAGGGCCCGGGGAGCTGTTTTTT. Encoded protein: CASSTGPGELFF. Filled out from reference TRBV19 and TRBJ2-2, the complete variable domain reads DGGITQSPKYLFRKEGQNVTLSCEQNLNHDAMYWYRQDPGQGLRLIYYSQIVNDFQKGDIAEGYSVSREKKESFPLTVTSAQKNPTAFYLCASSTGPGELFFGEGSRLTVL.

This clonotype was recorded at least ten times. This chain connects TRBV28 to TRBJ2-7; 12 bases line up with TRBD2. Germline V gives CDR1 MDHEN, CDR2 SYDVKM. V was clipped by 4 bases and J by 4 bases; unmatched bases: 5. There are 15 residues in the CDR3. CDR3 DNA sequence: TGTGCCAGCAGTTCCGTGGGACTAGCGGGTTACGAGCAGTACTTC. Protein product: CASSSVGLAGYEQYF.

This clonotype showed up many times. This chain joins TRBV20-1 and TRBJ2-1, with 11 positions matching TRBD2. The CDR3 loop spans 15 amino acids. Looked up from germline, CDR1 is DFQATT and CDR2 is SNEGSKA (reference sequence). V gave up 6 bases and J gave up 5 bases; unmatched junction bases: 9. Here the CDR3 reads CSAPRPSGRNNEQFF. The DNA of the CDR3 is TGCAGTGCACCCCGCCCTAGCGGGAGGAACAATGAGCAGTTCTTC.

This clonotype was recorded at least ten times. CDR3 DNA: TGTGCCAGCAGCCCCGAATCAGATAGTCTACTTTACACCCTAGCCAAAAACATTCAGTACTTC. Residues: CASSPESDSLLYTLAKNIQYF. The chain has TRBV7-2 and TRBJ2-4; D remains ambiguous. The germline V gene has CDR1 SGHTA and CDR2 FQGNSA. This CDR3 comprises 21 residues. V lost 5 bases and J lost 0, with 29 bases in between.

The J gene is TRBJ1-1, the V gene TRBV20-1; maybe TRBD1 (6 bases). Germline CDR1 and CDR2: DFQATT and SNEGSKA (reference sequence). The ends were cut back, 2 bases at V and 6 bases at J, with 13 bases in the middle. The CDR3 runs 13 residues. Here the CDR3 reads CSARTGGIAEAFF. The CDR3, as DNA: TGCAGTGCTAGAACGGGGGGCATCGCTGAAGCTTTCTTT.

This clonotype showed up many times. The V gene is TRBV28, the J gene TRBJ1-3; tentatively, D is TRBD1 (5 bases). V was pared by 6 bases and J by 3 bases, with 12 bases between. Germline V gene lookup returns CDR1 MDHEN and CDR2 SYDVKM. The CDR3 runs 14 residues. The CDR3 nucleotides read TGTGCCAGCAGCCCGGGAGGGGTTGGAAACACCATATATTTT. Translation: CASSPGGVGNTIYF.

This clonotype showed up many times. V and J are TRBV7-2 and TRBJ1-2; 10 bases map to TRBD1. CDR1 SGHTA and CDR2 FQGNSA come from the germline V gene. This CDR3 comprises 14 residues. The V and J ends lost 4 bases and 7 bases, in that order; junction bases with no gene match: 6. DNA of the CDR3: TGTGCCAGCAGCTCGGGACAGGGGATCTCTGGCTACACCTTC. It is translated as CASSSGQGISGYTF.